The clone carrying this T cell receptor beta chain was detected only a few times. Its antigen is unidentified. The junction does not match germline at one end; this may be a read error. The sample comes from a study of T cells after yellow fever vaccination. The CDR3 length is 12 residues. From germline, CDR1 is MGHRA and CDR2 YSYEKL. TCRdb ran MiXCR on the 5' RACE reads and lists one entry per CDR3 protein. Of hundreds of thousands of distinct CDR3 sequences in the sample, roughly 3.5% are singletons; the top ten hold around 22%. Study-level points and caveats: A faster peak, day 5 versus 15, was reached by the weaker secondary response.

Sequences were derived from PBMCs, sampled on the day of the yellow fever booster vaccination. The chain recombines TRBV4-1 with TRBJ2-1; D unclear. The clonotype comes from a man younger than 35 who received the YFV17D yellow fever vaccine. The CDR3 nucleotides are TGCTCCAGCAGCCAAGGTTACAATGAGCAGTTCTTC. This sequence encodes CSSSQGYNEQFF.